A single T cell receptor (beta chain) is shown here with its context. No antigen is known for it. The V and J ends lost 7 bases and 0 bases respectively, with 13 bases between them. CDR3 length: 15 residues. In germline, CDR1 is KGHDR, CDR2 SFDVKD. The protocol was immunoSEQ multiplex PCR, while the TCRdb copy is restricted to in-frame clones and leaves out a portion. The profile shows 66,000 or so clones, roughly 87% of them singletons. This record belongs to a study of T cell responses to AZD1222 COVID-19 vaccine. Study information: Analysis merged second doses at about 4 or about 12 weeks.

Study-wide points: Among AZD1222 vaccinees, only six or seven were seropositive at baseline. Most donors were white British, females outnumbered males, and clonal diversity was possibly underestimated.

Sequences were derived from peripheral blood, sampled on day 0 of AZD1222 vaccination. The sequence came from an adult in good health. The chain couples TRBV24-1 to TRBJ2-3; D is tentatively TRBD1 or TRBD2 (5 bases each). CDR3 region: CATSRGTASTDTQYF. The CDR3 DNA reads TGTGCCACCAGCAGAGGGACGGCTAGCACAGATACGCAGTATTTT.